These T cell receptor beta chains were read from a single sample in a study of T cell responses to AZD1222 COVID-19 vaccine. Some clones are missing from TCRdb's copy, which holds only in-frame ones; the method was immunoSEQ multiplex PCR. The data contain more than 50,000 clones, about four fifths of them singletons. This specimen consisted of peripheral blood, obtained on day 0 of MenACWY control vaccination. These receptors were taken from an adult in good health. The CDR3 runs from the conserved cysteine through the conserved F or W. Clone size is given for some rows only: seen once, a few or many times, or a class if the clone is expanded.

>TRBV6-5|-|TRBJ2-3
CASRREGRTQYF
>TRBV12-3/TRBV12-4|-|TRBJ2-2
CASSYGPSRELFF
>TRBV5-1|once|TRBJ2-1
CASSLDGFGGGGLGNEQFF
>TRBV18|-|TRBJ1-1
CASSPTGGMNTEAFF
>TRBV3-1/TRBV3-2|-|TRBJ1-6
CASSQDRVSPLHF
>TRBV7-3|few|TRBJ1-1
CASSLTGNTEAFF
>TRBV10-1|-|TRBJ2-2
CASRSHRDRANTGELFF
>TRBV4-3|-|TRBJ1-4
CASSQEGSVGEKLFF
>TRBV27|-|TRBJ2-1
CASSPIGTSGTFYNEQFF
>TRBV2|-|TRBJ2-1
CASNNAARDNEQFF
>TRBV7-3|-|TRBJ2-7
CASSYQTGGEQYF
>TRBV5-6|few|TRBJ1-3
CASSLGKAGNTIYF
>TRBV6-5|-|TRBJ1-6
CASSPLRGQLHF
>TRBV5-5|-|TRBJ2-7
CASSLGYEQYF
>TRBV6-1|few|TRBJ2-4
CASIGPLYDIQYF
>TRBV5-5|once|TRBJ1-2
CASSRDGSNYGYTF
>TRBV3-1/TRBV3-2|-|TRBJ2-1
CASSQEGSGGHNEQFF
>TRBV10-3|once|TRBJ2-7
CAISDQGHEQYF
>TRBV6-6|-|TRBJ1-1
CASSYPETVSTEAFF
>TRBV28|-|TRBJ1-2
CASSRSGAALSGYTF
>TRBV30|few|TRBJ1-1
CAWSYSPQVLNTEAFF
>TRBV4-1|once|TRBJ2-7
CASSPTYRGLSYEQYF
>TRBV5-6|-|TRBJ2-1
CASSLEAEQFF
>TRBV5-6|-|TRBJ2-3
CASTGTGVGTDTQYF
>TRBV3-1/TRBV3-2|-|TRBJ1-3
CASSRGQGGNTIYF
>TRBV28|-|TRBJ2-2
CASSFSLRGLAGGELFF
>TRBV7-8|-|TRBJ2-5
CASSRLNMGTQYF
>TRBV9|-|TRBJ1-6
CASSVGDTSNSPLHF
>TRBV19|-|TRBJ2-7
CASRGAGAPYEQYF
>TRBV30|-|TRBJ1-3
CAWRRDRALSGNTIYF
>TRBV4-1|-|TRBJ1-2
CASSKYRELYGYTF
>TRBV5-5|-|TRBJ1-4
CASSLGTDINEKLFF
>TRBV6-2/TRBV6-3|-|TRBJ2-2
CASSSGWELFF
>TRBV5-8|-|TRBJ2-7
CASSLTLYEQYF